This is a list of T cell receptor beta chains from one sample in a study of blood T cell repertoires in COVID-19. TCRdb's table, derived via immunoSEQ multiplex PCR, lists solely in-frame clones and lacks some. The sample holds around 57,000 clones, roughly 84% seen once. Sequencing was carried out using peripheral blood. The receptors derive from a woman in her sixties or seventies with acute or convalescent COVID-19. Each CDR3 is given with its conserved first and last residue. The D gene is left open where the match is weak. The size of a clone is reported for some rows only, either as once, few or many, or as a class for expanded clones.

J gene	V gene	clone size	D gene	CDR3 protein	CDR3 DNA
TRBJ2-7	TRBV4-1	few	.	CASSQDGTPTYEQYF	TGCGCCAGCAGCCAAGATGGGACACCCACCTACGAGCAGTACTTC
TRBJ2-1	TRBV6-6	.	TRBD2	CASRELAGSSYNEQFF	TGTGCCAGCAGGGAACTAGCGGGGAGCTCCTACAATGAGCAGTTCTTC
TRBJ1-2	TRBV27	.	.	CASSSRANYGYTF	TGTGCCAGCAGTTCAAGAGCTAACTATGGCTACACCTTC
TRBJ2-7	TRBV7-2	.	TRBD1	CASSATGQGVYEQYF	TGTGCCAGCAGCGCAACGGGACAGGGAGTTTACGAGCAGTACTTC
TRBJ1-6	TRBV27	.	.	CASSSPSLRSPLHF	TGTGCCAGCAGTTCGCCGTCCCTCAGGTCACCCCTCCACTTT
TRBJ1-2	TRBV2	.	.	CASSDWAGGAGYTF	TGTGCCAGCAGTGACTGGGCGGGGGGGGCTGGCTACACCTTC
TRBJ1-1	TRBV14	.	.	CASSQEPGLDTEAFF	TGTGCCAGCAGCCAAGAACCAGGGCTGGACACTGAAGCTTTCTTT
TRBJ1-1	TRBV5-1	.	.	CASSLEGGDTEAFF	TGCGCCAGCAGCTTGGAGGGAGGAGACACTGAAGCTTTCTTT
TRBJ2-3	TRBV7-2	.	.	CASSLLGAADTQYF	TGTGCCAGCAGCTTACTAGGGGCGGCAGATACGCAGTATTTT
TRBJ1-3	TRBV6-8	.	.	CASSSAIGAGTIYF	TGTGCCAGCAGCTCCGCCATTGGAGCGGGCACCATATATTTT
TRBJ2-5	TRBV7-2	.	TRBD1	CASNDRGQETQYF	TGTGCCAGCAACGACAGGGGCCAAGAGACCCAGTACTTC
TRBJ2-3	TRBV6-9	.	TRBD2	CASRGTSGGLSTDTQYF	TGTGCCAGCCGGGGGACTAGCGGGGGGCTAAGCACAGATACGCAGTATTTT
TRBJ2-6	TRBV6-1	few	.	CASRDPLRASGANVLTF	TGTGCCAGCCGTGACCCGTTAAGAGCCTCTGGGGCCAACGTCCTGACTTTC
TRBJ1-2	TRBV7-9	.	.	CASSSGYGYTF	TGTGCCAGCAGCTCAGGGTATGGCTACACCTTC
TRBJ2-7	TRBV27	.	TRBD2	CASSLNGGGAYEQYF	TGTGCCAGCAGTTTAAACGGCGGGGGGGCCTACGAGCAGTACTTC
TRBJ2-1	TRBV6-5	.	TRBD2	CASRPGLGGNEQFF	TGTGCCAGCAGGCCGGGACTAGGGGGCAATGAGCAGTTCTTC
TRBJ1-2	TRBV10-1	.	TRBD1	CASSETGQGVWGYTF	TGCGCCAGCAGTGAGACCGGACAGGGTGTTTGGGGCTACACCTTC
TRBJ2-5	TRBV9	.	.	CASSVVSVRQETQYF	TGTGCCAGCAGCGTAGTTTCGGTCAGGCAAGAGACCCAGTACTTC
TRBJ1-5	TRBV4-1	.	TRBD1	CASSQDPTGVNQPQHF	TGCGCCAGCAGCCAAGACCCGACAGGGGTAAATCAGCCCCAGCATTTT
TRBJ1-1	TRBV2	.	.	CASLPDRDSSPGVNTEAFF	TGTGCCAGCCTGCCAGACCGGGACTCCTCACCCGGGGTGAACACTGAAGCTTTCTTT
TRBJ2-4	TRBV5-6	.	.	CASSFWSGAVRDIQYF	TGTGCCAGCAGCTTTTGGTCGGGAGCGGTTCGGGACATTCAGTACTTC
TRBJ2-1	TRBV25-1	.	.	CAGRWSHTYNEQFF	TGTGCCGGCAGATGGAGTCATACCTACAATGAGCAGTTCTTC
TRBJ2-1	TRBV3-1/TRBV3-2	.	.	CASSLKTDTYNEQFF	TGTGCCAGCAGCCTCAAGACAGATACCTACAATGAGCAGTTCTTC
TRBJ2-5	TRBV2	.	TRBD2	CASSDSSLAGAPGTQYF	TGTGCCAGCAGTGATTCCTCGCTAGCGGGGGCGCCCGGGACCCAGTACTTC
TRBJ1-6	TRBV2	.	TRBD1	CASSQDRYSPLHF	TGTGCCAGCAGTCAGGACAGGTACTCACCCCTCCACTTT
TRBJ2-1	TRBV7-9	.	TRBD2	CASSNRLAGGHEQFF	TGTGCCAGCAGCAACAGACTAGCGGGGGGTCATGAGCAGTTCTTC
TRBJ2-1	TRBV5-5	.	.	CASSTDNLGAYNEQFF	TGTGCCAGCAGCACCGATAATCTGGGCGCCTACAATGAGCAGTTCTTC
TRBJ1-3	TRBV7-6	few	.	CASSLVRQGSSGNTIYF	TGTGCCAGCAGCTTAGTGCGGCAGGGGAGCTCTGGAAACACCATATATTTT
TRBJ2-3	TRBV9	.	TRBD1	CASSVATGQYTQYF	TGTGCCAGCAGCGTAGCTACGGGACAGTATACGCAGTATTTT